This T cell receptor (beta chain) was documented in a study of T cell changes during pregnancy in multiple sclerosis. V lost 6 bases, J lost 3 bases, and 8 bases stayed unmatched. The CDR3 sequence is 15 residues long. Germline lookup yields CDR1 SGHDN and CDR2 FVKESK. This table comes from immunoSEQ multiplex PCR, and its TCRdb copy is limited to in-frame clones, with some not included. The table lists 55,000 to 65,000 clones, 92% of them singletons. This chain uses TRBV14 with TRBJ2-7, with TRBD2 identical over 10 bases. Sequencing was performed on peripheral blood, taken in the second trimester of pregnancy. This clonotype was obtained from a female donor with multiple sclerosis, enrolled in a pregnancy study. The CDR3 sequence: CASRKEREGLYEQYF. The DNA for the CDR3 is TGTGCCAGCAGGAAAGAGCGGGAGGGCCTCTACGAGCAGTACTTC.